These 21 T cell receptor beta chains were sequenced from one sample in a study of blood T cell repertoires in COVID-19. Assay: immunoSEQ multiplex PCR; the TCRdb copy retains only in-frame clones and omits some. The sample consists of 100,000 to 150,000 clones, roughly 80% of them appearing once. The sample was peripheral blood. The source of these receptors is a human donor in a cohort sampled during active COVID-19.

The sample holds many counts of this clone. The sample carries other DNA sequences with the same CDR3. V gene TRBV19 combines with J gene TRBJ1-4; D is unresolved. There are 16 residues in the CDR3. Germline CDR1 is LNHDA and CDR2 is SQIVND (reference sequence). V lost 1 base to trimming and J lost 0 bases, with 9 bases between them. Here the CDR3 reads CASSIGAAATNEKLFF. The CDR3 DNA sequence: TGTGCCAGTAGTATAGGGGCAGCAGCAACTAATGAAAAACTGTTTTTT.

In its sample, this clone was seen many times. This rearrangement joins TRBV5-1 to TRBJ1-4; D may be TRBD1 (5 bases). V was pared by 2 bases and J by 2 bases, with 10 bases between. The CDR3 extends over 15 amino acids. CDR1 and CDR2 (germline): SGHRS, YFSETQ. CDR3 nucleotides: TGCGCCAGCAGCTTTACAGGTTCTACTAATGAAAAACTGTTTTTT. It codes for CASSFTGSTNEKLFF.

CDR3 loop: CASSHVVNTQYF. CDR3 bases: TGTGCCAGCAGTCACGTAGTAAATACGCAGTATTTT. J is TRBJ2-3 and V is TRBV25-1; D is undetermined. Germline lookup yields CDR1 MGHDK and CDR2 SYGVNS. This CDR3 spans 12 amino acids. The V end lost 5 bases, the J end lost 7 bases, and 10 bases lay between the germline ends.

The chain joins TRBV6-2 or TRBV6-3 to TRBJ1-1; D ambiguous. The CDR3 contains 12 residues. Germline V gene lookup returns CDR1 MNHEY and CDR2 SVGEGT. The germline V and J ends were trimmed by 4 bases and 2 bases, with 5 bases remaining between them. This CDR3 reads CASSSGNTEAFF. The CDR3 DNA is TGTGCCAGCAGTTCGGGTAACACTGAAGCTTTCTTT.

The chain recombines TRBV9 with TRBJ2-3; possible D gene TRBD1, 7 bases. The CDR3 has 15 residues. The V end lost 4 bases, the J end lost 1 base, and 13 bases lay between the germline ends. Germline V CDR1 and CDR2: SGDLS, YYNGEE. CDR3 sequence reads: CASSPQGGRTDTQYF. In DNA form, the CDR3 reads TGTGCCAGCAGCCCCCAGGGGGGCCGCACAGATACGCAGTATTTT.

As to this clone: Germline is not matched at one junction end, which may reflect a read error. The chain's CDR3 is CASSVEDRPKYGYTF. The CDR3 DNA reads TGTGCCAGCAGCGTAGAGGACAGGCCTAAGTATGGCTACACCTTC. The chain links TRBV9 to TRBJ1-2; 7 bases map to TRBD1. From germline, CDR1 is SGDLS and CDR2 YYNGEE. The CDR3 has 15 residues.

This sequence joins TRBV28 and TRBJ1-3, with 7 positions matching TRBD1. CDR3 size: 16 residues. Germline trimming cut 5 bases from V and 0 bases from J; bases unmatched to any gene: 7. Germline assignment: CDR1 MDHEN and CDR2 SYDVKM. As DNA, the CDR3 is TGTGCCAGCAGTGTCGACAGGGCCCGCTCTGGAAACACCATATATTTT. This sequence encodes CASSVDRARSGNTIYF.

V is TRBV6-5 and J is TRBJ1-2; D may be TRBD1 (5 bases). The CDR3 spans 12 residues. V was clipped by 6 bases and J by 6 bases, with 11 bases between them. Germline lookup yields CDR1 MNHEY and CDR2 SVGAGI. CDR3 DNA: TGTGCCAGCAGCCCAGGGCGACATGGCTACACCTTC. Protein sequence: CASSPGRHGYTF.

The J gene is TRBJ2-7, the V gene TRBV23-1, with TRBD1 as a possible D gene (6 bases). TRBV23-1 qualifies as an ORF whose function is uncertain. The CDR3 runs to 13 residues. V lost 7 bases and J lost 3, with 13 bases in between. CDR3 region: CASTIYRVYEQYF. CDR3 in DNA: TGCGCCAGCACGATATACAGGGTCTACGAGCAGTACTTC.

The J gene is TRBJ1-2, the V gene TRBV19; TRBD1 might be the D (6 bases). V lost 0 bases to trimming and J lost 8 bases, with 16 bases between them. Germline-derived CDR1 and CDR2 are LNHDA and SQIVND (reference sequence). The length of the CDR3 is 15 residues. CDR3 nucleotide sequence: TGTGCCAGTAGTATAGAAACCTTGGGCAGGGGCGGCTACACCTTC. This codes for CASSIETLGRGGYTF.

The rearrangement uses TRBV2 and TRBJ2-1; 8 positions agree with TRBD1. V shed 2 bases and J 12 bases; nucleotides not matched to a gene: 6. The germline gives CDR1 SNHLY, CDR2 FYNNEI. This CDR3 has 13 amino acids. The chain's CDR3 is CASSETDRGGQFF. The CDR3 DNA reads as TGTGCCAGCAGTGAAACCGACAGGGGCGGGCAGTTCTTC.

The table lists this clone with a count of one. The chain is built from TRBV28 and TRBJ2-7, with D tentatively TRBD2 (6 bases). The germline V gene has CDR1 MDHEN and CDR2 SYDVKM. The CDR3 spans 15 residues. The ends were cut back, 4 bases at V and 0 bases at J, with 13 bases in the middle. CDR3 DNA: TGTGCCAGCAGTTCACCGGGACTTAACTCCTACGAGCAGTACTTC. It is translated as CASSSPGLNSYEQYF.

This sequence joins TRBV6-5 and TRBJ2-1; 11 bases agree with TRBD2. CDR1 and CDR2 (germline): MNHEY, SVGAGI. The CDR3 is made up of 16 amino acids. With 2 bases clipped from V and 8 bases from J, the junction kept 8 bases outside the gene matches. The CDR3 spells CASSYRGSGRADEQFF. The CDR3 DNA reads TGTGCCAGCAGTTACCGGGGTAGCGGGAGGGCGGATGAGCAGTTCTTC.

V gene TRBV4-3 combines with J gene TRBJ2-2; D is perhaps TRBD1 (6 bases). Trimming removed 0 bases at V and 7 bases at J, with 18 bases between. Germline loops: CDR1 LGHNA, CDR2 YSLEER. The CDR3 loop spans 17 amino acids. The CDR3 DNA follows: TGCGCCAGCAGCCAAGATAGGGCAGGGGCCTTGGACGGGGAGCTGTTTTTT. Encoded protein: CASSQDRAGALDGELFF.

This chain joins TRBV9 and TRBJ1-1; D not resolved. The CDR3 extends over 13 amino acids. Germline V CDR1 and CDR2: SGDLS, YYNGEE. V was clipped by 0 bases and J by 1 base, with 4 bases between them. The CDR3 sequence is CASSVVANTEAFF. CDR3 nucleotide sequence: TGTGCCAGCAGCGTAGTGGCGAACACTGAAGCTTTCTTT.

There are a few counts of this clone. This chain connects TRBV28 to TRBJ1-2; D is possibly TRBD1 (5 bases). Trimming took off 5 bases at V and 2 bases at J, with 9 bases between the two ends. The CDR3 runs 13 residues. Germline CDR1 reads MDHEN; CDR2 reads SYDVKM. CDR3 residues: CASSRGTNYGYTF. As DNA, the CDR3 is TGTGCCAGCAGTAGGGGCACAAACTATGGCTACACCTTC.

The chain joins TRBV5-5 to TRBJ2-7, with TRBD1 matching 7 bases. This CDR3 spans 15 amino acids. Germline lookup yields CDR1 SGHKS and CDR2 YYEKEE (reference sequence). J was trimmed by 2 bases and V by 5 bases; bases with no gene match: 10. CDR3: CASSSDRSGTYEQYF. Here the CDR3 DNA reads TGTGCCAGCAGTTCGGACAGGTCCGGTACCTACGAGCAGTACTTC.

This sequence joins TRBV2 and TRBJ2-4; no clear D. CDR1 SNHLY and CDR2 FYNNEI come from the germline V gene. The CDR3 extends over 12 amino acids. Trimming pared 4 bases from V and 7 bases from J, leaving 8 bases between. This CDR3 is CASSGTVNIQYF. CDR3 DNA sequence: TGTGCCAGCAGTGGCACAGTCAACATTCAGTACTTC.

This chain connects TRBV18 to TRBJ2-5, with D perhaps matching TRBD2 (6 bases). The CDR3 sequence is 14 residues long. CDR1 is KGHSH, CDR2 LQKENI, per germline. Trimming removed 3 bases from V and 4 bases from J, with 12 bases in between. The CDR3 protein is CASSPLRGGETQYF. CDR3 bases: TGTGCCAGCTCACCTCTAAGGGGAGGAGAGACCCAGTACTTC.

The chain couples TRBV10-2 to TRBJ1-2, with D perhaps matching TRBD1 (6 bases). This CDR3 spans 13 amino acids. Germline-derived CDR1 and CDR2 are WSHSY and SAAADI. V was trimmed by 6 bases and J by 8 bases, leaving 16 bases between them. The CDR3 reads CASSSDSRKGYTF. CDR3 DNA: TGCGCCAGCAGCTCGGACAGCAGAAAGGGCTACACCTTC.

The J gene is TRBJ1-4, the V gene TRBV28; D might be TRBD1 (6 bases). Deletions cut 6 bases from V and 6 bases from J, with 14 bases between. The CDR3 totals 14 residues. Germline loops: CDR1 MDHEN, CDR2 SYDVKM. The CDR3 region has the DNA TGTGCCAGCAGGTGGGGGGGGGCGGATGAAAAACTGTTTTTT. The encoded protein is CASRWGGADEKLFF. Using reference TRBV28 and TRBJ1-4 for the parts outside the CDR3, the full variable domain is DVKVTQSSRYLVKRTGEKVFLECVQDMDHENMFWYRQDPGLGLRLIYFSYDVKMKEKGDIPEGYSVSREKKERFSLILESASTNQTSMYLCASRWGGADEKLFFGSGTQLSVL.